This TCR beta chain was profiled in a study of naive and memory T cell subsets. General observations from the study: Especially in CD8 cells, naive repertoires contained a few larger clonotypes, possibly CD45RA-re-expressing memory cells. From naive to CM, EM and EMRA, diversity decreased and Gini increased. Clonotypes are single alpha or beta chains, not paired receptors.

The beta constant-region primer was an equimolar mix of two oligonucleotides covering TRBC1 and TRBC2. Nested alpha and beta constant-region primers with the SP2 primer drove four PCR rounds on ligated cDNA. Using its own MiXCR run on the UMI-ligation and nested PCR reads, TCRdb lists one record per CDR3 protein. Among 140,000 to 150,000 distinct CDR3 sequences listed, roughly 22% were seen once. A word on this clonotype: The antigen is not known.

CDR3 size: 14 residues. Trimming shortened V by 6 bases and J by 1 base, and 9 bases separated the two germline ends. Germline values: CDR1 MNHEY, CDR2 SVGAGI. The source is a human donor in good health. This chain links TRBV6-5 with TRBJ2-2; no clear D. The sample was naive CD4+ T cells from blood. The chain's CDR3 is CASRTTWNTGELFF. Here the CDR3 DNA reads TGTGCCAGCAGGACGACCTGGAACACCGGGGAGCTGTTTTTT.